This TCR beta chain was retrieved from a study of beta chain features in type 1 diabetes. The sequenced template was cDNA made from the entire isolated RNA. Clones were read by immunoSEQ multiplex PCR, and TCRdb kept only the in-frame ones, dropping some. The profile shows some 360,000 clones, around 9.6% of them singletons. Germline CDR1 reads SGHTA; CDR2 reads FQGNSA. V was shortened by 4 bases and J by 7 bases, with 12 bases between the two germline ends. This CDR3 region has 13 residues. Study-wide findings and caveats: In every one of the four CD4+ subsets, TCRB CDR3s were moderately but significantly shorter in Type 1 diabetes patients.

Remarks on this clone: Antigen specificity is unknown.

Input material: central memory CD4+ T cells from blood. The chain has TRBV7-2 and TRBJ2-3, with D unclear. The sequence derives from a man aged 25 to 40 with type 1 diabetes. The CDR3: CASSSRPGYTQYF. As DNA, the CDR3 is TGTGCCAGCAGCTCAAGACCAGGATATACGCAGTATTTT.